The source of this TCR beta chain is a study of cytomegalovirus exposure and HLA in healthy donors (dated by TCRdb to about 2017). The study in broad terms: In an earlier analysis of under 600 of the donors, 276 Gb of sequence data and 117 million unique TCR beta sequences from about 180 million T cells were reported. An early release that covered fewer than 800 HLA-typed donors contained approximately 320 gigabases of sequencing data and tens of millions of unique TCR sequences. Of the roughly 400 genotyped donors, more than 75% were placed in the genetic ancestry cluster associated with self-reported Caucasian donors. The study was designed to test whether signatures of past pathogen exposure could be identified by cataloging public T cell receptors. The study used immunosequencing to profile the T cell repertoires of several hundred subjects and linked those repertoires to cytomegalovirus serostatus. A separate validation cohort of more than 100 different subjects was used in addition to the roughly 640-subject first cohort. To predict cytomegalovirus infection status, the study combined high-throughput TCR immunosequencing, statistical association of individual TCRs with disease status, and machine learning. A later analysis re-analyzed previously published TCR beta repertoires from approximately 670 donors and added high-resolution HLA genotyping to study TCR occurrence patterns. Rather than drawing on any new phenotypic data, the later analysis identified candidate immune exposures from TCR beta sequences and the way those sequences occurred across donors. In an earlier analysis of 587 of the donors, high-throughput TCR beta sequencing was used to judge whether each TCR beta V gene segment behaved as functional or pseudogenic. Donor age, sex, ethnicity and CMV serostatus were compiled together with the repertoire data. A later genetic analysis took genome-wide SNP genotypes for about three fifths of the roughly 670 donors and used that subset as a discovery cohort. Every repertoire in the discovery cohort had been generated on one and the same sequencing platform. Class I and class II HLA loci were covered by the typing at four-digit resolution. The number of donors typed differed by locus, with about 629-640 for A, B, C, DRB1 and DQB1, roughly 520 for DQA1, some 570 for DPA1, and approximately 470 for DPB1. About five DR-DQ haplotypes were handled as single units for association and clustering because linkage in the cohort was strong. Across 300 to 400 genotyped donors of the cohort, an average of approximately 240,000 unique TCR beta nucleotide sequences per donor were sequenced, and roughly 20% of those sequences were non-productive. Beyond this particular receptor, the publication reports: Compared with equally common non-associated chains, HLA-associated TCR beta chains in a later analysis were more clonally expanded and had lower generation probabilities. An association between a missense DCLRE1C variant and V-gene and J-gene trimming of TCR beta chains was found in a later genetic analysis and replicated in an independent cohort. Specific HLA alleles were associated with 15,000 to 20,000 TCR beta sequences at a false discovery rate of 0.05 in a later analysis. Because HLA typing was missing for some donors at each locus, association tests included only the typed subset. A cluster of highly shared sequence variants was judged likely to represent a technical artifact of the sequencing pipeline. In a later analysis, most CMV-associated TCR beta chains were found to appear HLA-restricted, with HLA associations seemingly driven largely by CMV exposure. In a later analysis, TCR association rates were found to vary across HLA loci, with the most associated TCRs seen for DRB1 alleles and the fewest for HLA-C alleles. For the cohort, immune exposure information was limited to CMV serostatus. A further reported finding was that TCR beta sequences accurately predicted the HLA-A and HLA-B alleles for most subjects in the first cohort. The presence/absence analyses assumed that sequencing depth was roughly uniform across donors, and that assumption may not be true. The 87-base-pair reads could not distinguish some IMGT-functional V segments, including TRBV6-2 and TRBV6-3, so those segments were excluded. Assigning TCR associations to individual alleles was difficult when HLA alleles, especially DR and DQ, strongly co-occurred. Because counts were too low, roughly 17 rarely observed V segments, including chromosome 9 orphons, were left out of the earlier analysis of a few hundred of the donors. In an earlier analysis of some 640 of the donors, most TCR beta V segments were observed in productive rearrangements about 90% or about 30% of the time, broadly matching IMGT annotations. The cohort was sequenced for TCR beta chains only, and without alpha or paired-chain data the features that could be detected were limited. Several of the top co-occurrence clusters appeared to be linked to parvovirus B19, influenza, CMV and Epstein-Barr virus, according to a later analysis. Across donors, most TCR sequences were observed very rarely, whereas some public TCRs were present in many individuals. A later genetic analysis reported fewer N-insertions in productive TCRs among donors in an Asian-associated ancestry cluster than the roughly 640-donor mean. The authors suggested that the approach could potentially be extended to other disease states and immunological phenotypes. The classifier was reported to diagnose cytomegalovirus status with high specificity and sensitivity in both the original and validation cohorts. In vitro tests confirmed that a few of the cytomegalovirus-associated TCR beta chains recognize cytomegalovirus antigens. The study listed 150 to 200 TCR beta chains as associated with cytomegalovirus. Linkage disequilibrium might explain the correlated functional status among segregating V segments, but an unknown experimental factor could not be ruled out.

From cysteine to phenylalanine, the CDR3 is 14 amino acids long. Only CDR3 DNA is held: 42 bases, read in frame from base 1. In the germline V gene, CDR1 corresponds to MNHNS and CDR2 to SASEGT. Here V drops 4 bases and J drops 3 bases, and the junction holds 5 bases not matched to any gene. The library relied on the immunoSEQ multiplex PCR assay. For the multiplex PCR, a mixture combining 60 forward primers for TCR Vbeta segments and 13 reverse primers for TCR Jbeta segments was used. The CDR3 region of rearranged TCR beta genes was amplified from genomic DNA with a multiplex PCR assay. The Illumina HiSeq System was used to sequence the amplified TCR beta libraries as 87-base-pair reads. Concerning the study's data processing: Across the 600 to 700 repertoires, a later analysis counted approximately 83 million unique TCR beta chains, roughly 11 million of which were shared by at least two donors. To remove PCR and sequencing errors, raw reads were error-corrected and collapsed into unique sequences using a nearest-neighbor algorithm that merged closely related sequences. To assign V, D and J gene segments, CDR3 sequences were aligned to IMGT reference sequences. Each retained sequence needed at least a six-nucleotide match to both a V gene segment and a J gene segment. Rearrangements were classified as productive when the CDR3 lacked stop codons and remained in frame with V and J, and all other rearrangements were classified as non-productive. CDR3 was defined by IMGT convention, running from the second conserved V-encoded cysteine to the conserved J-encoded phenylalanine. In an earlier analysis of 587 of the donors, sequences lacking an unambiguous match to a single V gene segment were excluded. An earlier analysis of 587 of the donors classified V segments as functional when productive rearrangements were above 56.7% and as segregating when the standard deviation between donors was above 5%. To diagnose cytomegalovirus status from the catalog of TCR beta chain sequences, a statistical classification framework was built. In a later analysis, V and J genes were assigned by comparing TCR nucleotide sequences against IMGT/GENE-DB human TR gene sequences. The TCRdist pipeline was used in a later analysis to assign CDR3 sequences and most-parsimonious VDJ recombination scenarios. In a later analysis, each TCR beta chain was defined by its CDR3 amino acid sequence together with its V-gene family, and reads lacking a unique V-gene family were excluded. As a way to deal with suspected cross-contamination and a sequencing artifact, a later analysis dropped roughly 600 nucleotide sequences that were highly shared and had low generation probability. In a later analysis, a clonal expansion index for each public chain was calculated from normalized within-repertoire ranks of inferred template counts. Generation probabilities in a later analysis came from a VDJ recombination model fitted to out-of-frame rearrangements, and those results were checked against IGoR. In a later analysis, TCR-TCR, TCR-HLA and TCR-CMV co-occurrence was scored with hypergeometric tests, and a repertoire-size bias correction was applied to TCR pairs. False discovery rates were estimated in a later analysis by permuting HLA or CMV assignments 20 times. In a later analysis, co-occurring TCRs were grouped using DBSCAN, with TCRdist sequence similarity added in when clustering inside HLA-allele-positive subsets. Repertoires with fewer than 30,000 or more than 120,000 public chains were left out of co-occurrence clustering, as were a few repertoires with anomalous nucleotide sharing. As stored in TCRdb, this immuneACCESS dataset retains in-frame rearrangements with V and J assigned. A fraction of the clones does not appear; measured against another copy, unresolved V genes explain less than half of the discrepancy, and the remainder lacks a known reason. The V and J calls and clone size are taken from that table; D and trimming were inferred from the DNA. The sample includes 150,000 to 250,000 clones, with about 80% observed a single time. The top ten constitute under 4.5% of the sample.

The cohort comprised several hundred healthy bone marrow donors. At the time of sampling, every cohort member was nominally healthy, though immune exposures that went unrecorded were likely present. The donor tested CMV seropositive, placing the donor among the 289 seropositive members of the cohort. A peripheral blood sample was collected from each donor, and TCR beta sequencing was performed on peripheral blood mononuclear cells. Genomic DNA was extracted from the blood cell samples with the Qiagen DNeasy Blood Extraction Kit. To note about this clone: No cognate antigen has been identified for it. No qualities accompany the bases; no much larger clone lies one base away.

The source is a woman aged 25 to 39 in good health and CMV-seropositive. The sequenced material came from PBMCs. The chain is encoded by TRBV6-1 joined to TRBJ1-1; the junction holds 7 bases that match TRBD1. The nucleotides are TGTGCCAGCAGTGGTGAACAGGGGCACACTGAAGCTTTCTTT. Its translation is CASSGEQGHTEAFF.